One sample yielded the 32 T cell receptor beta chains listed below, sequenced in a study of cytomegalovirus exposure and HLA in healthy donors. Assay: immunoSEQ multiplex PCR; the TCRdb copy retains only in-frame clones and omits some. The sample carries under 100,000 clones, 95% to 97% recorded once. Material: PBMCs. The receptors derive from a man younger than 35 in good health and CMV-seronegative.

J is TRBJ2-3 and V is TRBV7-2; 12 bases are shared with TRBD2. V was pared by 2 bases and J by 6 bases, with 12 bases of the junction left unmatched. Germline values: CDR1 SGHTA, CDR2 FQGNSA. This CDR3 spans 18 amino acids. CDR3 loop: CASSLNYPSGRVPDTQYF. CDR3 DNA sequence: TGTGCCAGCAGCTTAAACTACCCTAGCGGGAGGGTTCCGGATACGCAGTATTTT.

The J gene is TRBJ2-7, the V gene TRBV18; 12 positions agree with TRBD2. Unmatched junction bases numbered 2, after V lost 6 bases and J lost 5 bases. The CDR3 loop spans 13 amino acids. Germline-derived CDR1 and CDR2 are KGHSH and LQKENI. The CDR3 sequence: CASSRTSGNEQYV. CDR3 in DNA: TGTGCCAGCTCCCGGACTAGCGGGAACGAGCAGTACGTC.

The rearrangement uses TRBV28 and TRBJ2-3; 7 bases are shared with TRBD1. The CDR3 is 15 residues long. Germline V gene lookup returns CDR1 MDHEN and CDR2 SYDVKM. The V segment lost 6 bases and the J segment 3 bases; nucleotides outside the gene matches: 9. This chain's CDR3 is CASSLSLQGTDTQYF. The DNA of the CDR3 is TGTGCCAGCAGCTTAAGCCTACAGGGGACAGATACGCAGTATTTT. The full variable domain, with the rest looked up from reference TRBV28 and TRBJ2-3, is DVKVTQSSRYLVKRTGEKVFLECVQDMDHENMFWYRQDPGLGLRLIYFSYDVKMKEKGDIPEGYSVSREKKERFSLILESASTNQTSMYLCASSLSLQGTDTQYFGPGTRLTVL.

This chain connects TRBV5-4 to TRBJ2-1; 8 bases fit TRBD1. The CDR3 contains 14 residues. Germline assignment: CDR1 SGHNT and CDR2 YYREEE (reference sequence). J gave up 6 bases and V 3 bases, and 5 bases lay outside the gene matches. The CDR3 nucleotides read TGTGCCAGCAGCTCCCGGACAGGGACCAATGAGCAGTTCTTC. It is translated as CASSSRTGTNEQFF.

The DNA for the CDR3 is TGTGCCAGCGGGAGTGACTCCTACAATGAGCAGTTCTTC. This translates into CASGSDSYNEQFF. This chain links TRBV2 with TRBJ2-1, with a weak D call TRBD2 (5 bases). V lost 8 bases and J lost 0, with 8 bases in between. The CDR3 loop spans 13 amino acids. Germline loops: CDR1 SNHLY, CDR2 FYNNEI.

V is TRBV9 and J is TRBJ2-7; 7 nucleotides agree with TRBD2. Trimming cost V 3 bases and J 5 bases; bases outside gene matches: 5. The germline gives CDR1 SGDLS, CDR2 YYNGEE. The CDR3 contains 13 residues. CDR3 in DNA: TGTGCCAGCAGCGACTCAGCGGGAAACGAGCAGTACTTC. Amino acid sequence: CASSDSAGNEQYF.

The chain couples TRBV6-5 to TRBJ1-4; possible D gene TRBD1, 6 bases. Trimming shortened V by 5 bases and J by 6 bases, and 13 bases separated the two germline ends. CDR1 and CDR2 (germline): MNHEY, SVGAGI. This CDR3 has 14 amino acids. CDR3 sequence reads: CASSTTGTHEKLFF. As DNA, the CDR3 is TGTGCCAGCAGTACGACCGGGACACATGAAAAACTGTTTTTT.

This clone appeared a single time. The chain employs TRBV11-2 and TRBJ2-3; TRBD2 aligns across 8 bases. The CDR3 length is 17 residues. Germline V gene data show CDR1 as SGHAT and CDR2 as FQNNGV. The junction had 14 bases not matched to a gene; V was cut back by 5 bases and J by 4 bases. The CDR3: CASSQLTPGTRPDTQYF. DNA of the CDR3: TGTGCCAGCAGCCAGCTTACTCCCGGGACTAGACCAGATACGCAGTATTTT.

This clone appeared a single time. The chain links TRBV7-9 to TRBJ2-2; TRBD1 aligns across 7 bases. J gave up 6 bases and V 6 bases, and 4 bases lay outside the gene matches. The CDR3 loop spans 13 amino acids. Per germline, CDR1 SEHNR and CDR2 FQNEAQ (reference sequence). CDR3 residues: CASRKTGAGELFF. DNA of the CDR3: TGTGCCAGCAGAAAAACAGGGGCCGGGGAGCTGTTTTTT. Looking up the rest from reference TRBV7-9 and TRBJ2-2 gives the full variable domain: DTGVSQNPRHKITKRGQNVTFRCDPISEHNRLYWYRQTLGQGPEFLTYFQNEAQLEKSRLLSDRFSAERPKGSFSTLEIQRTEQGDSAMYLCASRKTGAGELFFGEGSRLTVL.

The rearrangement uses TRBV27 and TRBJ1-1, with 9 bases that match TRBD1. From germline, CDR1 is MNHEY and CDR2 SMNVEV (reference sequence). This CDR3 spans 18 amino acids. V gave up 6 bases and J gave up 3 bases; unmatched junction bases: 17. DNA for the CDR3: TGTGCCAGCAGCTGGAGCCTCGGGACAGGGCTCTCGGACACTGAAGCTTTCTTT. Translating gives CASSWSLGTGLSDTEAFF.

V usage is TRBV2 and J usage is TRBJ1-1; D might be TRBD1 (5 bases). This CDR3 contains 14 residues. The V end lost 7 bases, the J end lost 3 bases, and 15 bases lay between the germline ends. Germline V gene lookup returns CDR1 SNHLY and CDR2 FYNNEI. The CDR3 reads CASMGDLVDTEAFF. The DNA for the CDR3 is TGTGCCAGCATGGGGGACTTGGTAGACACTGAAGCTTTCTTT.

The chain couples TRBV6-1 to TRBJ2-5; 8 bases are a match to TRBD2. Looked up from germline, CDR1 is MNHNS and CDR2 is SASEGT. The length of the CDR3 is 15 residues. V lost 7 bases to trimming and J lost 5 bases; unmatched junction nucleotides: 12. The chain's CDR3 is CASTQSRGGVETQYF. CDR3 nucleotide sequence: TGTGCCAGCACCCAGAGCCGGGGGGGGGTGGAGACCCAGTACTTC.

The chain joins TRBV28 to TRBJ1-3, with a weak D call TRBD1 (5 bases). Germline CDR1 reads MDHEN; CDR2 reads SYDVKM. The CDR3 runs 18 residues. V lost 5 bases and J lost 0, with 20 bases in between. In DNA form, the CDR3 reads TGTGCCAGCAGTCGGGCGGCAGGGTACGTTGTCTCTGGAAACACCATATATTTT. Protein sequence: CASSRAAGYVVSGNTIYF.

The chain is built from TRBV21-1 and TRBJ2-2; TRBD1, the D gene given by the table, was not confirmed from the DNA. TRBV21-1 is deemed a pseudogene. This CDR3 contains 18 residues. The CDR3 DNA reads TGTGCCAGCAGCAAACCCGAATACAGGGGGCTCTACACCGGGGAGCTGTTTTTT. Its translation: CASSKPEYRGLYTGELFF.

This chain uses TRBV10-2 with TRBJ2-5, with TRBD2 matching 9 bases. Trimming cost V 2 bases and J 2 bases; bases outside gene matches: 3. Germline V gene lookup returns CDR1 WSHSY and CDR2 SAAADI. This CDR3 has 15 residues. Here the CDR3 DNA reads TGCGCCAGCAGTGAGACAGCGGGAGGACAAGAGACCCAGTACTTC. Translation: CASSETAGGQETQYF.

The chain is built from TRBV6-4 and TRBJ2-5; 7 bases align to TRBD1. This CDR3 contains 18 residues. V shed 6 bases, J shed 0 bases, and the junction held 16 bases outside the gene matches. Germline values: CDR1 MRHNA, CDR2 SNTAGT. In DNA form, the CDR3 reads TGTGCCAGCAGAGAGAGAGCGTTAAACAGGGGAAACCAAGAGACCCAGTACTTC. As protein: CASRERALNRGNQETQYF.

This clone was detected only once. CDR3 sequence (DNA): TGTGCCAGCAGCCCGTCGGGGGCCAACGTCCTGACTTTC. Residues: CASSPSGANVLTF. The chain carries TRBV16 and TRBJ2-6; D is ambiguous. The germline CDR1 and CDR2 sequences are KGHSY and FQNENV. This CDR3 is built from 13 residues. The V and J ends lost 4 bases and 4 bases respectively, with 5 bases between them.

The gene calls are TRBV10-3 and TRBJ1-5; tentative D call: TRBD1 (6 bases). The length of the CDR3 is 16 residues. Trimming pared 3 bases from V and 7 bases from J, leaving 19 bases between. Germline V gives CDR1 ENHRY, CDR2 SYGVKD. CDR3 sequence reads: CAISDRWSGEDQPQHF. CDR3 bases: TGTGCCATCAGTGATCGTTGGTCAGGGGAAGACCAGCCCCAGCATTTT.

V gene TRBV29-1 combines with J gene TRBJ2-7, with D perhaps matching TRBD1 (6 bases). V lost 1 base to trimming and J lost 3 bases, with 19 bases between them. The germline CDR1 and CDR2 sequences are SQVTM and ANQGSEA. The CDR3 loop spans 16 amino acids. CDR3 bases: TGCAGCGTTGAAGGAGAAATCCGGGACAACTACTACGAGCAGTACGTC. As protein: CSVEGEIRDNYYEQYV.

The CDR3 sequence: CASRLAGGTDTQYF. The CDR3 DNA sequence: TGCGCCAGCAGGTTAGCGGGGGGCACAGATACGCAGTATTTT. The V and J genes are TRBV10-2 and TRBJ2-3; 9 bases agree with TRBD2. The J segment lost 1 base and the V segment lost 6 bases, leaving 2 bases of the junction unmatched. CDR3 length equals 14 residues. Germline values: CDR1 WSHSY, CDR2 SAAADI.

Here the CDR3 reads CASSFAGTSFF. The CDR3 DNA reads TGTGCCAGCAGTTTTGCAGGGACATCTTTTTTT. This chain connects TRBV28 to TRBJ1-4; TRBD1 is a possible D gene (6 bases). Looked up from germline, CDR1 is MDHEN and CDR2 is SYDVKM. This CDR3 is built from 11 residues. Trimming pared 3 bases from V and 17 bases from J, leaving 13 bases between.

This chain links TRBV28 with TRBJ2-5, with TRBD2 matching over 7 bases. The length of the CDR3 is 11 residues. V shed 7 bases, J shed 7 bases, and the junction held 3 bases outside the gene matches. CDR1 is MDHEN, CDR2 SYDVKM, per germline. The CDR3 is CASMGEGTQYF. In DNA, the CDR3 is TGTGCCAGCATGGGGGAGGGGACCCAGTACTTC.

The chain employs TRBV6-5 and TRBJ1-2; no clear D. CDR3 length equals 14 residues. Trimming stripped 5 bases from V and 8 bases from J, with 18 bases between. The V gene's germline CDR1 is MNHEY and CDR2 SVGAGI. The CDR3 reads CASSTGGNLGGYTF. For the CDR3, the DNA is TGTGCCAGCAGTACCGGTGGCAATCTAGGCGGCTACACCTTC.

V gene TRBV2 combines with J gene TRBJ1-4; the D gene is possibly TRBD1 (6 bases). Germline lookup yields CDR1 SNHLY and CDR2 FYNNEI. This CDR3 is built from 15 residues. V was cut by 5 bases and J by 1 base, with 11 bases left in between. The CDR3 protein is CASSLTQGTNEKLFF. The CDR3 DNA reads TGTGCCAGCAGTCTGACACAGGGAACTAATGAAAAACTGTTTTTT.

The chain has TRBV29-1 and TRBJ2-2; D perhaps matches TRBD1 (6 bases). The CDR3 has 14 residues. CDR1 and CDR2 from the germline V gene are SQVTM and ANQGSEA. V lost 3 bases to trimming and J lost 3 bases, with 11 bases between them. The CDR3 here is CSVEYTGYTGELFF. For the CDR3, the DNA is TGCAGCGTTGAGTACACAGGGTACACCGGGGAGCTGTTTTTT.

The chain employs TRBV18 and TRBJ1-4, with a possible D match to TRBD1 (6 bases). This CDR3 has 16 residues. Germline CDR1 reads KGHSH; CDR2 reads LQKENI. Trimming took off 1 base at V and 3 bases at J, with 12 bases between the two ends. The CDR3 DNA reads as TGTGCCAGCTCACCACGTGGGGGGGCAGCTAATGAAAAACTGTTTTTT. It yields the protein CASSPRGGAANEKLFF. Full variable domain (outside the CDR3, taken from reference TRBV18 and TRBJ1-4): NAGVMQNPRHLVRRRGQEARLRCSPMKGHSHVYWYRQLPEEGLKFMVYLQKENIIDESGMPKERFSAEFPKEGPSILRIQQVVRGDSAAYFCASSPRGGAANEKLFFGSGTQLSVL.

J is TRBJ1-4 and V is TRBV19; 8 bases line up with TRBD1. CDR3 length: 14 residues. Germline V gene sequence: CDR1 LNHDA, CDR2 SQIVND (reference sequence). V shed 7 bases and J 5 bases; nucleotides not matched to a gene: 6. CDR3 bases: TGTGCCAGTAAGATAGACAGGGGAAATGAAAAACTGTTTTTT. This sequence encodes CASKIDRGNEKLFF.

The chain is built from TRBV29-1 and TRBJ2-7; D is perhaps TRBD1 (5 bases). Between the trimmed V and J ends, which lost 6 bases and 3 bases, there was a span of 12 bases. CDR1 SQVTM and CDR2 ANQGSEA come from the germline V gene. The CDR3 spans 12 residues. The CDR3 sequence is CSVRGQFYEQYF. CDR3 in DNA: TGCAGCGTCCGCGGACAATTCTACGAGCAGTACTTC.

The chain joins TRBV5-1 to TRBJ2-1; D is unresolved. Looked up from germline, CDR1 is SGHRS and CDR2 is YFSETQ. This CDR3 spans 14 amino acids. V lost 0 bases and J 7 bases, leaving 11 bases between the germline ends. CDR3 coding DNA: TGCGCCAGCAGCTTGGAGCTAGTGACTAATGAGCAGTTCTTC. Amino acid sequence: CASSLELVTNEQFF.

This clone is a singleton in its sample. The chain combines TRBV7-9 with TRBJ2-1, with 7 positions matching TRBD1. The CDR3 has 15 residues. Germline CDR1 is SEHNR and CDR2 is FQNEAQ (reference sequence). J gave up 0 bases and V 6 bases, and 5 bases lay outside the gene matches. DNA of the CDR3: TGTGCCAGCAGACGACAGGGTTCCTCCTACAATGAGCAGTTCTTC. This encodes CASRRQGSSYNEQFF.

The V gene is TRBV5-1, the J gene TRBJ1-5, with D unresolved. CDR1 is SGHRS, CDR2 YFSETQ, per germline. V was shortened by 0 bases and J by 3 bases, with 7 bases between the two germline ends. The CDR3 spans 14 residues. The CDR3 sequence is CASSLGGPNQPQHF. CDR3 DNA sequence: TGCGCCAGCAGCTTGGGAGGGCCCAATCAGCCCCAGCATTTT.

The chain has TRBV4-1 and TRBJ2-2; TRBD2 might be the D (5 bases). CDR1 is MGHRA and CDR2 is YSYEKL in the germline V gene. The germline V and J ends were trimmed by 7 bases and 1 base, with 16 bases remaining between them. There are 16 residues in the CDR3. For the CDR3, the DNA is TGCGCCAGCACGGGTCGGGAAACCCTGAACACCGGGGAGCTGTTTTTT. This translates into CASTGRETLNTGELFF.